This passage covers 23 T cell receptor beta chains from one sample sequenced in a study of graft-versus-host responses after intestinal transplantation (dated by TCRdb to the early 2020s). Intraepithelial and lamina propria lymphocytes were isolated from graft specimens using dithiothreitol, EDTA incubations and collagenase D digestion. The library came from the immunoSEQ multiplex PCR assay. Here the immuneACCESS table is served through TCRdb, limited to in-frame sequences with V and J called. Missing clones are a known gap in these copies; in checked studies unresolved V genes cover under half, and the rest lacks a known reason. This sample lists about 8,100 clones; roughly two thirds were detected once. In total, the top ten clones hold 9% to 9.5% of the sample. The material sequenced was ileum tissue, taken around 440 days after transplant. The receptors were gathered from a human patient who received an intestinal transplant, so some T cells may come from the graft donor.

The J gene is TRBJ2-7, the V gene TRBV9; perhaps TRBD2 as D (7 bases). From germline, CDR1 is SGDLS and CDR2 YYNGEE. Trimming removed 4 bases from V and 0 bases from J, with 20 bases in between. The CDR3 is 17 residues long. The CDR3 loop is CASSQGGEDGSSYEQYF. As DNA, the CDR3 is TGTGCCAGCAGCCAAGGGGGGGAGGACGGAAGCTCCTACGAGCAGTACTTC.

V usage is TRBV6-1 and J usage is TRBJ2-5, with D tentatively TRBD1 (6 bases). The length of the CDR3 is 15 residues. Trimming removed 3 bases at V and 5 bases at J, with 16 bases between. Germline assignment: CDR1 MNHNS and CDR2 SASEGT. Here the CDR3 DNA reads TGTGCCAGCAGTGAGGGACACTTCGATGGGGAGACCCAGTACTTC. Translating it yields CASSEGHFDGETQYF.

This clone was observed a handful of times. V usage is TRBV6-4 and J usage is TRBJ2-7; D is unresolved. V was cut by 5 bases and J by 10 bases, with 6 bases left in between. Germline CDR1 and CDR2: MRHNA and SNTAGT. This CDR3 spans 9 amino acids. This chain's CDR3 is CASSSDQYV. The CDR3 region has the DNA TGTGCCAGCAGTTCTGACCAGTACGTC.

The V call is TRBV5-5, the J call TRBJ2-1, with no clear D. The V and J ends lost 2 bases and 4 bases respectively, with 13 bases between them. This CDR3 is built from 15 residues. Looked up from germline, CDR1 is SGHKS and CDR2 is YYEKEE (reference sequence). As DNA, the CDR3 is TGTGCCAGCAGCTTCTTCCAAGGGCGATACAATGAGCAGTTCTTC. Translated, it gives CASSFFQGRYNEQFF. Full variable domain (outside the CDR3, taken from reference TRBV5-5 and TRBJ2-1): DAGVTQSPTHLIKTRGQQVTLRCSPISGHKSVSWYQQVLGQGPQFIFQYYEKEERGRGNFPDRFSARQFPNYSSELNVNALLLGDSALYLCASSFFQGRYNEQFFGPGTRLTVL.

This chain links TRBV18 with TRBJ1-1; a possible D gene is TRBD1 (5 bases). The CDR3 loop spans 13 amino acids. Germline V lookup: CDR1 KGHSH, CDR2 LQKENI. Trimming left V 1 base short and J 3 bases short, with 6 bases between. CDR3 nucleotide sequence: TGTGCCAGCTCACCACGAGGGGACACTGAAGCTTTCTTT. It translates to CASSPRGDTEAFF. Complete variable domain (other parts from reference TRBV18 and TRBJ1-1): NAGVMQNPRHLVRRRGQEARLRCSPMKGHSHVYWYRQLPEEGLKFMVYLQKENIIDESGMPKERFSAEFPKEGPSILRIQQVVRGDSAAYFCASSPRGDTEAFFGQGTRLTVV.

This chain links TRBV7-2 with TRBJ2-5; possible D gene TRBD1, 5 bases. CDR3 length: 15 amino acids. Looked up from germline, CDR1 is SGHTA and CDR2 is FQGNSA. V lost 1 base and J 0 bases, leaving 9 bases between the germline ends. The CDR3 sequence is CASSLGLRDQETQYF. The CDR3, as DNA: TGTGCCAGCAGCTTAGGCCTCAGGGACCAAGAGACCCAGTACTTC.

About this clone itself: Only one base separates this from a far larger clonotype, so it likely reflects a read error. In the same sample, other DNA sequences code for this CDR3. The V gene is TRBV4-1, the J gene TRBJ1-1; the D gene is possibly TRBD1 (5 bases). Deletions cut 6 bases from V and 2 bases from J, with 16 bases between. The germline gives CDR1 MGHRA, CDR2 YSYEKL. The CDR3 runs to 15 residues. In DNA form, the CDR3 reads TGCGCCAGCAGACCGACCCCGACAGAAAACACTGAAGCTTTCTTT. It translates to CASRPTPTENTEAFF.

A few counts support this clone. CDR3 protein: CASSFNMRALHF. The CDR3 coding sequence is TGTGCCAGCAGCTTCAATATGAGGGCCCTCCACTTT. The chain employs TRBV7-2 and TRBJ1-6; unclear D gene. Trimming shortened V by 3 bases and J by 14 bases, and 11 bases separated the two germline ends. Germline V gene data show CDR1 as SGHTA and CDR2 as FQGNSA. This CDR3 has 12 amino acids.

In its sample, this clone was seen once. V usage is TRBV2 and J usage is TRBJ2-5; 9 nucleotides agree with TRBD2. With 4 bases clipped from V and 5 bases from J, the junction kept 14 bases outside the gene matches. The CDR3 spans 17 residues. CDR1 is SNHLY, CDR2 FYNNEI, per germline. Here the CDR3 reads CASSGSHSTSGAETQYF. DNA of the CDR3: TGTGCCAGCAGTGGATCCCACTCGACTAGCGGTGCGGAGACCCAGTACTTC.

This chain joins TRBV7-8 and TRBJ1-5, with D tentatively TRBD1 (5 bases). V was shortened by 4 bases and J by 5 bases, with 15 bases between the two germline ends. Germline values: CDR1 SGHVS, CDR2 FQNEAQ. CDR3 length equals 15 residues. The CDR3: CASSSHSWGDQPQHF. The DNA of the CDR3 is TGTGCCAGCAGCTCCCACAGCTGGGGGGATCAGCCCCAGCATTTT.

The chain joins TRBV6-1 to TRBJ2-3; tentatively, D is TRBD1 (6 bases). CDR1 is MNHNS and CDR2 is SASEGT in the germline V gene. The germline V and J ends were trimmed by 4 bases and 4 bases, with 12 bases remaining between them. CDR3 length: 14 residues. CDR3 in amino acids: CASSGPDRADTQYF. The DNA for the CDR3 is TGTGCCAGCAGTGGGCCGGACAGAGCAGATACGCAGTATTTT.

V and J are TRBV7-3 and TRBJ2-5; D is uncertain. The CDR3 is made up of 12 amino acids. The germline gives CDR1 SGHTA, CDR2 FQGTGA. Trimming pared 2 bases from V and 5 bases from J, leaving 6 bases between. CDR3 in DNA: TGTGCCAGCAGCTTAGTTAGCGAGACCCAGTACTTC. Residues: CASSLVSETQYF.

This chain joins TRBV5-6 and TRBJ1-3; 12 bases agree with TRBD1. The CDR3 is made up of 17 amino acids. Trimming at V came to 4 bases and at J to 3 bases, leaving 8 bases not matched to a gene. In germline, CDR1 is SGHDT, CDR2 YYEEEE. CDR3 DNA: TGTGCCAGCAGCGTCATCGGGACAGGGGGCTATGGAAACACCATATATTTT. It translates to CASSVIGTGGYGNTIYF.

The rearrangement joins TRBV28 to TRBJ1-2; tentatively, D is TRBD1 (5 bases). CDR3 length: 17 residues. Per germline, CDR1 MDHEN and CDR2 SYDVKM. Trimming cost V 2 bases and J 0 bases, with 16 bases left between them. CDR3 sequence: CASSLPVGAAANYGYTF. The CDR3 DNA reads TGTGCCAGCAGTTTACCCGTTGGGGCAGCAGCTAACTATGGCTACACCTTC.

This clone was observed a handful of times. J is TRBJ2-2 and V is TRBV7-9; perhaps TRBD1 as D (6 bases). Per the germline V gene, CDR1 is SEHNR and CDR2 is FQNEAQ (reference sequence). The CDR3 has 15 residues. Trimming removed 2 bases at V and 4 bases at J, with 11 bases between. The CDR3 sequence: CASSLFQGSTGELFF. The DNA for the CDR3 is TGTGCCAGCAGCTTATTCCAGGGGAGCACCGGGGAGCTGTTTTTT. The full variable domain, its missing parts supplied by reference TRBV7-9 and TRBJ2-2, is DTGVSQNPRHKITKRGQNVTFRCDPISEHNRLYWYRQTLGQGPEFLTYFQNEAQLEKSRLLSDRFSAERPKGSFSTLEIQRTEQGDSAMYLCASSLFQGSTGELFFGEGSRLTVL.

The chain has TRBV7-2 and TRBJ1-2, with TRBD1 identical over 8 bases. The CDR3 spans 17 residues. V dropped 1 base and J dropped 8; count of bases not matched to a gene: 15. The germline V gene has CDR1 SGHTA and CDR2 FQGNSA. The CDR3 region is CASSLVTNQGQVSGYTF. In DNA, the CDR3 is TGTGCCAGCAGCTTAGTAACCAACCAGGGACAGGTGAGCGGCTACACCTTC.

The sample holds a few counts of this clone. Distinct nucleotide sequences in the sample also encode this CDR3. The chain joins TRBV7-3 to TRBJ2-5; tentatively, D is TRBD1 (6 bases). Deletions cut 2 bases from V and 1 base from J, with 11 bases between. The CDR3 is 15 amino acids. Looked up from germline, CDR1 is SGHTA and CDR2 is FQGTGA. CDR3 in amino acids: CASSLGGGPQETQYF. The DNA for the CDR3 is TGTGCCAGCAGCTTAGGTGGGGGCCCCCAAGAGACCCAGTACTTC.

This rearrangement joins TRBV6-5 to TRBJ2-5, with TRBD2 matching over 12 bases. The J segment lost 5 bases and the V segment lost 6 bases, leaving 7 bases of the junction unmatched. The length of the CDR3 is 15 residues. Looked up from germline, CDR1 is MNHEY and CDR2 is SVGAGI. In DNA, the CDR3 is TGTGCCAGCAGGCCCGGACTAGCGGGGCTCGAGACCCAGTACTTC. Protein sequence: CASRPGLAGLETQYF.

The CDR3 DNA sequence: TGTGCCATCATGACACCCCCTAACTATGGCTACACCTTC. It is translated as CAIMTPPNYGYTF. The chain uses TRBV10-3 and TRBJ1-2; D is undetermined. The CDR3 extends over 13 amino acids. In germline, CDR1 is ENHRY, CDR2 SYGVKD. Trimming took off 7 bases at V and 0 bases at J, with 9 bases between the two ends.

CDR3 bases: TGTGCCAGCAGCCCCCGGGACTACCCCACCGGGGAGCTGTTTTTT. Residues: CASSPRDYPTGELFF. The chain joins TRBV7-2 to TRBJ2-2; 7 nucleotides align to TRBD2. The CDR3 is made up of 15 amino acids. CDR1 and CDR2 from the germline V gene are SGHTA and FQGNSA. The V gene end was trimmed by 5 bases and the J gene end by 4 bases; junction bases not matched to a gene: 7.

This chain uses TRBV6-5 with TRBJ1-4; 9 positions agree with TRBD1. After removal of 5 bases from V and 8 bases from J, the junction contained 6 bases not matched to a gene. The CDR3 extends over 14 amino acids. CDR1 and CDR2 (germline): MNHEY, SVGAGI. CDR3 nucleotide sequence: TGTGCCAGCAGTCAACAGGGGGCCCGCGAAAAACTGTTTTTT. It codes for CASSQQGAREKLFF.

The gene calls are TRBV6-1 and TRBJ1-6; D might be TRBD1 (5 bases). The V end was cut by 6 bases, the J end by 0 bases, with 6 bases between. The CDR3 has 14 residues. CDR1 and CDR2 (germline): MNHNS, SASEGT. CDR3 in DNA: TGTGCCAGCAGAGGGGTCTCCTATAATTCACCCCTCCACTTT. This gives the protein CASRGVSYNSPLHF.

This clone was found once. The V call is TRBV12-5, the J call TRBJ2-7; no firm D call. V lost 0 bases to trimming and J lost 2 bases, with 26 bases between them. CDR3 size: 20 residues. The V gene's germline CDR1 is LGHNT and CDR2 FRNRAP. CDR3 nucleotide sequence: TGTGCTAGTGGTTTGGTTTTACTACCTCACAGTGTAAATCGACCCTACGAGCAGTACTTC. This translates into CASGLVLLPHSVNRPYEQYF. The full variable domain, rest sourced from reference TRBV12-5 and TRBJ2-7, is DARVTQTPRHKVTEMGQEVTMRCQPILGHNTVFWYRQTMMQGLELLAYFRNRAPLDDSGMPKDRFSAEMPDATLATLKIQPSEPRDSAVYFCASGLVLLPHSVNRPYEQYFGPGTRLTVT.